The entry that follows covers one TCR beta chain sequence. Its target is not known. The sample originates from a study of blood T cells in healthy people across ages. Study observations and caveats: Roughly linear declines in TCR beta diversity per million T cells occurred with age. A strong correlation was found between TCR beta diversity and the percentage of naive T cells. Both naive CD4+ cell counts and diversity were greater in long-lived donors than in aged donors.

CDR3 length equals 16 residues. Germline V lookup: CDR1 SGHRS, CDR2 YFSETQ. J lost 5 bases, V lost 0 bases, and 7 bases had no gene match. Next came a second PCR, run for about 7 to 11 cycles, which used a sample-barcoded 5' primer along with a J-beta primer mix. TCRdb re-called the 5' RACE reads with MiXCR, one entry per CDR3 protein. Here the sample spans about 1.5 million distinct CDR3 sequences, roughly two fifths being singletons. The clonotype comes from a woman under 30 in good health. The gene calls are TRBV5-1 and TRBJ2-3; 9 bases line up with TRBD2. Input material: blood. As DNA, the CDR3 is TGCGCCAGCAGCTTGGAAGCAGCGGGGGGTCTAGATACGCAGTATTTT. This translates into CASSLEAAGGLDTQYF. Together with reference TRBV5-1 and TRBJ2-3, the CDR3 gives the full variable domain: KAGVTQTPRYLIKTRGQQVTLSCSPISGHRSVSWYQQTPGQGLQFLFEYFSETQRNKGNFPGRFSGRQFSNSRSEMNVSTLELGDSALYLCASSLEAAGGLDTQYFGPGTRLTVL.